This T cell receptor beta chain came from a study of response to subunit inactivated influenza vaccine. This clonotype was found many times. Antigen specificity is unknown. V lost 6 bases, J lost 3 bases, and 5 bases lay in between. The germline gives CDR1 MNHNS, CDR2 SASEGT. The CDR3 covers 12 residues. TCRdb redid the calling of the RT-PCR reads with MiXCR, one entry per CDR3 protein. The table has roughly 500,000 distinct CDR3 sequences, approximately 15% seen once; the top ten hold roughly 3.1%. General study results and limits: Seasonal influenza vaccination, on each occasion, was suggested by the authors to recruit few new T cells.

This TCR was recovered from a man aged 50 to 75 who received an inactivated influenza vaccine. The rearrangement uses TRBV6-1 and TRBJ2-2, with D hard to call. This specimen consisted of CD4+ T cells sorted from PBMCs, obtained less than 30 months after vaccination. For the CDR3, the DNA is TGTGCCAGCAGCAGTTACACCGGGGAGCTGTTTTTT. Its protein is CASSSYTGELFF.